These T cell receptor beta chains were read from a single sample in a study of OX40 agonist ivuxolimab in advanced cancers. Repertoires were generated with immunoSEQ multiplex PCR, while TCRdb's copy carries only in-frame clones and drops some. The sample comprises 50,000 to 60,000 clones, 70% to 85% of which are singletons, and over 1.3% rests with the top ten. The material was CD4+ or CD8+ T cells sorted from blood, obtained in a trial of the OX40 agonist ivuxolimab. These receptors were obtained from an adult with an advanced solid tumor such as melanoma, head and neck, liver or kidney cancer. CDR3s include the opening cysteine and the closing phenylalanine or tryptophan. A D gene is named only where the DNA matches it firmly. Some rows mark clone size as missing; the rest say once, few, many or name a class of expanded clone.

>TRBV7-3|NA|NA|TRBJ2-2
CASSLQANTGELFF
TGTGCCAGCAGCTTACAAGCGAACACCGGGGAGCTGTTTTTT
>TRBV11-2|once|TRBD2|TRBJ2-1
CASSLAGGYNEQFF
TGTGCCAGCAGCTTGGCGGGAGGCTACAATGAGCAGTTCTTC
>TRBV6-6|NA|TRBD1|TRBJ1-2
CASSYQETGPYGYTF
TGTGCCAGCAGTTACCAGGAGACAGGGCCCTATGGCTACACCTTC
>TRBV29-1|NA|TRBD1|TRBJ1-1
CSVVGQAVTEAFF
TGCAGCGTCGTGGGACAGGCGGTTACTGAAGCTTTCTTT
>TRBV11-3|NA|NA|TRBJ2-2
CASSLETGNTGELFF
TGTGCCAGCAGCTTGGAGACAGGGAACACCGGGGAGCTGTTTTTT
>TRBV30|NA|NA|TRBJ2-1
CAWSRLPNEQFF
TGTGCCTGGAGTCGACTACCCAATGAGCAGTTCTTC
>TRBV7-2|NA|NA|TRBJ1-2
CASSFKGDSSYGYTF
TGTGCCAGCAGCTTTAAGGGGGATTCTTCCTATGGCTACACCTTC
>TRBV11-2|NA|NA|TRBJ2-1
CASSFYGSSYNEQFF
TGTGCCAGCAGCTTCTACGGGAGCTCCTACAATGAGCAGTTCTTC
>TRBV5-1|NA|NA|TRBJ2-5
CASSSEVIPQETQYF
TGCGCCAGCAGCTCGGAGGTAATTCCACAAGAGACCCAGTACTTC
>TRBV4-1|NA|NA|TRBJ2-5
CASSQGLRDGTQYF
TGCGCCAGCAGCCAAGGTCTGAGGGACGGGACCCAGTACTTC
>TRBV5-4|few|TRBD1|TRBJ1-2
CASSWIRGNYGYTF
TGTGCCAGCAGCTGGATCAGGGGGAACTATGGCTACACCTTC
>TRBV29-1|NA|TRBD1|TRBJ1-5
CSVGDRDNQPQHF
TGCAGCGTTGGGGACAGGGACAATCAGCCCCAGCATTTT
>TRBV5-1|NA|TRBD1|TRBJ1-2
CASSATGGGYTF
TGCGCCAGCAGCGCAACAGGGGGAGGCTACACCTTC
>TRBV6-1|NA|NA|TRBJ1-5
CASSEEPSGNQPQHF
TGTGCCAGCAGTGAAGAACCGTCGGGGAATCAGCCCCAGCATTTT
>TRBV27|NA|TRBD2|TRBJ2-1
CASSKGLAGGNEQFF
TGTGCCAGCAGCAAGGGACTAGCGGGAGGGAATGAGCAGTTCTTC
>TRBV29-1|few|NA|TRBJ1-5
CSAQGQGNQPQHF
TGCAGCGCCCAAGGGCAGGGTAATCAGCCCCAGCATTTT
>TRBV28|NA|TRBD1|TRBJ1-3
CASSSRDRANAAAPINSGNTIYF
TGTGCCAGCAGTTCCCGGGACAGGGCTAATGCTGCCGCACCGATCAACTCTGGAAACACCATATATTTT
>TRBV5-6|NA|NA|TRBJ1-2
CASTLRGGLSYGYTF
TGTGCCAGCACCTTGAGGGGGGGACTTAGCTATGGCTACACCTTC